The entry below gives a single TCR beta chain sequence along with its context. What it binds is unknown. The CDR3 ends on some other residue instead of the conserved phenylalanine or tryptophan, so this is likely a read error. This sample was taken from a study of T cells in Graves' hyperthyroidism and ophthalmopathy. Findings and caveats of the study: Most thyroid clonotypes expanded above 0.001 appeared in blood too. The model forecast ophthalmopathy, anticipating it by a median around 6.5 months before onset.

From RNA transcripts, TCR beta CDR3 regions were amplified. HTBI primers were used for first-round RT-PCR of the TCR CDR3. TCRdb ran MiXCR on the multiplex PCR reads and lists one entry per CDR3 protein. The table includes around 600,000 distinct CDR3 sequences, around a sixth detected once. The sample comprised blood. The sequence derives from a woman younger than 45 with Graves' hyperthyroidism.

The CDR3 is CASSQEGARDEQYL. CDR3 sequence (DNA): TGTGCCAGCAGCCAGGAGGGGGCGCGGGACGAGCAGTACCTC. The gene calls are TRBV3-1 and TRBJ2-7; D is possibly TRBD1 (7 bases). Germline CDR1 is LGHDT and CDR2 is YNNKEL (reference sequence). V lost 3 bases to trimming and J lost 5 bases, with 14 bases between them. The CDR3 runs to 14 residues.